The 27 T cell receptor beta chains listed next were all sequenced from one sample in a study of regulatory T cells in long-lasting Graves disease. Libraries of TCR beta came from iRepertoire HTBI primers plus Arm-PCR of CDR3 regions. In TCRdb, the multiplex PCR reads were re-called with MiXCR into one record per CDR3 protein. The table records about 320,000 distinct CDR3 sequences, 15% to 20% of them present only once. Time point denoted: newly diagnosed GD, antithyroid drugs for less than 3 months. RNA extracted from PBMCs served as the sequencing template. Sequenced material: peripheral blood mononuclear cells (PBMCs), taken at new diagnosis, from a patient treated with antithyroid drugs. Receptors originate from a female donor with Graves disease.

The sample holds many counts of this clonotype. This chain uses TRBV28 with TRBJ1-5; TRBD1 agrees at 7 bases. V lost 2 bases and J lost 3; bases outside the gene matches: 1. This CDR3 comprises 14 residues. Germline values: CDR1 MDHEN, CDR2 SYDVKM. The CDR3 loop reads CASSLGQVNQPQHF. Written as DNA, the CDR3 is TGTGCCAGCAGTTTAGGACAGGTCAATCAGCCCCAGCATTTT.

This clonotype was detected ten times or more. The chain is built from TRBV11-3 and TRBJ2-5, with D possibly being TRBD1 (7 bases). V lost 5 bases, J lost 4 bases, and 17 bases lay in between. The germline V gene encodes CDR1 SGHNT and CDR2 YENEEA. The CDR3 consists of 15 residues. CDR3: CASSIGGGGRETQYF. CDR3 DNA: TGTGCCAGCAGCATAGGTGGAGGGGGCAGAGAGACCCAGTACTTC.

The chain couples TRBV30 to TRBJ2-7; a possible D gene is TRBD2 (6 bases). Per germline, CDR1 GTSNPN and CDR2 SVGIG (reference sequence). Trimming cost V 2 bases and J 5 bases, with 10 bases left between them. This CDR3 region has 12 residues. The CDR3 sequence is CAWSPSDNEQYF. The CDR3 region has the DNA TGTGCCTGGAGTCCTAGCGACAACGAGCAGTACTTC.

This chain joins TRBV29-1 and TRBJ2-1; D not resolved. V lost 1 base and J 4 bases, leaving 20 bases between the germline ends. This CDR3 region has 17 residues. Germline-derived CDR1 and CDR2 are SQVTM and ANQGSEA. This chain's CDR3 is CSVEGAPLDGIYNEQFF. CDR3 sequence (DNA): TGCAGCGTTGAAGGGGCCCCTTTAGATGGAATTTACAATGAGCAGTTCTTC.

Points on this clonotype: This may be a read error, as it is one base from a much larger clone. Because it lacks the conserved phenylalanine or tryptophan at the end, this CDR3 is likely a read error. The CDR3 loop reads CASSQEGQTSNQPQHL. For the CDR3, the DNA is TGTGCCAGCAGCCAAGAGGGACAGACGAGCAATCAGCCCCAGCATCTT. The chain links TRBV14 to TRBJ1-5, with 7 bases fitting TRBD1. Germline loops: CDR1 SGHDN, CDR2 FVKESK. The CDR3 has 16 amino acids. The trim removed 0 bases at V and 1 base at J, leaving 3 bases unmatched.

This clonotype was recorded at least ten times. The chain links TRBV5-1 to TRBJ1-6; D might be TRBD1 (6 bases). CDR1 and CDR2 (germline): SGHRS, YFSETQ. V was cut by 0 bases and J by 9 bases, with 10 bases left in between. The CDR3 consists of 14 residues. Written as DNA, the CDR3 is TGCGCCAGCAGCTTGGGACAGGAAGGTTCACCCCTCCACTTT. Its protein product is CASSLGQEGSPLHF.

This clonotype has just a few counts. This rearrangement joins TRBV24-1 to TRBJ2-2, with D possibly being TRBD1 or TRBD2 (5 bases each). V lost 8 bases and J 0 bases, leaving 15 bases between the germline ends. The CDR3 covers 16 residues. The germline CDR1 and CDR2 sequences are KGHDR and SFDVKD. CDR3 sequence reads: CATISDRGSNTGELFF. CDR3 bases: TGTGCCACCATAAGTGACCGGGGCTCGAACACCGGGGAGCTGTTTTTT.

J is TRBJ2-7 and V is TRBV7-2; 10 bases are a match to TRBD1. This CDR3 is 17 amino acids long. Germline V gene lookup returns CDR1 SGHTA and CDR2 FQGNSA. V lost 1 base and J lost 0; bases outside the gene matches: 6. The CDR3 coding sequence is TGTGCCAGCAGCTTAGGGACAGGGGGGTACGCCTCCTACGAGCAGTACTTC. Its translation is CASSLGTGGYASYEQYF.

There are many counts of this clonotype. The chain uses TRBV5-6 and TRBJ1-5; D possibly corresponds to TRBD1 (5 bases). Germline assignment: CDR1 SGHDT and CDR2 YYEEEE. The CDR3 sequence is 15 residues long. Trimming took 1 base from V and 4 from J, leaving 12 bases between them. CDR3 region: CASSLYRRGNQPQHF. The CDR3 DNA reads TGTGCCAGCAGCTTGTACCGGCGGGGGAATCAGCCCCAGCATTTT.

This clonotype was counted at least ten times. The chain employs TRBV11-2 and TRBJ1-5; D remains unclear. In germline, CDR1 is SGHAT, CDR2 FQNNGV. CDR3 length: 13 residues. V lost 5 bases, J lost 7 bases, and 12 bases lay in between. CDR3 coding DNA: TGTGCCAGCAGCCCCCCGGGTGGACAGCCCCAGCATTTT. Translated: CASSPPGGQPQHF.

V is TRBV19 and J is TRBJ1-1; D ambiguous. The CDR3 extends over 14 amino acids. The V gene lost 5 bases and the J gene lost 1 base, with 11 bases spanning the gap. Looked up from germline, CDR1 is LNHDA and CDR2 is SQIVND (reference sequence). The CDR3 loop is CASSPLGPNTEAFF. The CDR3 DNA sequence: TGTGCCAGTAGTCCCCTGGGCCCGAACACTGAAGCTTTCTTT.

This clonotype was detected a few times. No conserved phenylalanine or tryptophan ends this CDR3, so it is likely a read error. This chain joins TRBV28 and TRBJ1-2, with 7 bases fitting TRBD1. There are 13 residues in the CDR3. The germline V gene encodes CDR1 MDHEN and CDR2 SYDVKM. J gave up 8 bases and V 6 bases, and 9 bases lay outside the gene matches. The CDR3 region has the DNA TGTGCCAGCAGGTCTGACAGGGTCGGGGGCTACACCCTC. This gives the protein CASRSDRVGGYTL.

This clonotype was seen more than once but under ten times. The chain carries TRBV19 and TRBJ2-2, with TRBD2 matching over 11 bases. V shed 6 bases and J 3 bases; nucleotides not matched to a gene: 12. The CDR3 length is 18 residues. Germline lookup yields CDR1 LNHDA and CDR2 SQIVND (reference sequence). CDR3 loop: CASSLLLAGGPDTGELFF. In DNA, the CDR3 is TGTGCCAGTAGCTTACTATTAGCGGGAGGGCCCGACACCGGGGAGCTGTTTTTT.

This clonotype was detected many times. The DNA of the CDR3 is TGTGCCAGCAGCTTAGGACAGGCCTATAATTCACCCCTCCACTTT. It is translated as CASSLGQAYNSPLHF. The chain has TRBV7-2 and TRBJ1-6, with D maybe TRBD1 (6 bases). Germline loops: CDR1 SGHTA, CDR2 FQGNSA. With 1 base removed from V and 2 bases from J, the gap between germline ends came to 6 bases. The CDR3 covers 15 residues.

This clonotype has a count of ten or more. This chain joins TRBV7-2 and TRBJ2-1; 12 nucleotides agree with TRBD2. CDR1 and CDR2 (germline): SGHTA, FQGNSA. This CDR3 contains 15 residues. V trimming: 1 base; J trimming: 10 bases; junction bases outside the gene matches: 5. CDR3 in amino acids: CASSLVLAGGEEQFF. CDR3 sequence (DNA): TGTGCCAGCAGCTTAGTACTAGCGGGAGGTGAGGAGCAGTTCTTC.

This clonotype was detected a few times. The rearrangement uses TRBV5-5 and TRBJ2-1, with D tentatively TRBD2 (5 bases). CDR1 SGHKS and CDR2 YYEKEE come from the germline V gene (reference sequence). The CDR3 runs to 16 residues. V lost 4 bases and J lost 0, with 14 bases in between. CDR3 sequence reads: CASSPEGAVSYNEQFF. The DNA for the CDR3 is TGTGCCAGCAGCCCCGAGGGAGCGGTCTCCTACAATGAGCAGTTCTTC.

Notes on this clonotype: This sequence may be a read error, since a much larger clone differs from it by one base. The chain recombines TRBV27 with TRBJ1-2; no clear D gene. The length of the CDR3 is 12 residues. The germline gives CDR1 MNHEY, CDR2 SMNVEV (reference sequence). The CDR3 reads CASSSPGYGCTF. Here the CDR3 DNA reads TGTGCCAGCAGTTCCCCAGGCTATGGCTGCACCTTC.

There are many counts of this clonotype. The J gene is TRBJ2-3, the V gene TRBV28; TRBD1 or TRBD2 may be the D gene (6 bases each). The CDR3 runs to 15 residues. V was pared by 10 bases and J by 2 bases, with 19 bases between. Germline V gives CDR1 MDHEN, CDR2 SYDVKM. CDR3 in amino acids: CATTGDRLTTDTQYF. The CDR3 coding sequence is TGTGCCACCACGGGAGACAGGCTGACCACAGATACGCAGTATTTT.

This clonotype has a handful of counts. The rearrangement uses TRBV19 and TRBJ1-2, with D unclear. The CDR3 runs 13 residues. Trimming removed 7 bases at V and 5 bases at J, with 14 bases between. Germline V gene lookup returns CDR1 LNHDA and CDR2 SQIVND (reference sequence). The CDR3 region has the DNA TGTGCCAGTAATAGCGCGGGTCTTTATGGCTACACCTTC. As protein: CASNSAGLYGYTF. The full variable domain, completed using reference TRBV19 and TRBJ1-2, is DGGITQSPKYLFRKEGQNVTLSCEQNLNHDAMYWYRQDPGQGLRLIYYSQIVNDFQKGDIAEGYSVSREKKESFPLTVTSAQKNPTAFYLCASNSAGLYGYTFGSGTRLTVV.

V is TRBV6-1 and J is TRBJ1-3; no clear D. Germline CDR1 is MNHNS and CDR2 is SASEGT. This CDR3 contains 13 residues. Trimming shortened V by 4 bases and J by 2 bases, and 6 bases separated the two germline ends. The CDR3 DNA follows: TGTGCCAGCAGTGTCACGACTGGAAACACCATATATTTT. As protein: CASSVTTGNTIYF.

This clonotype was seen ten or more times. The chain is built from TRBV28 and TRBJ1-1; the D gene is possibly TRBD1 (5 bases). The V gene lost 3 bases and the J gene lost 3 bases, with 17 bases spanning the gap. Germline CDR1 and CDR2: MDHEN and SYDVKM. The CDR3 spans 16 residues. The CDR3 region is CASSFRGGKSDTEAFF. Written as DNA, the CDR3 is TGTGCCAGCAGTTTCCGGGGCGGGAAATCGGACACTGAAGCTTTCTTT. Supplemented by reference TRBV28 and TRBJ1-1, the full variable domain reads DVKVTQSSRYLVKRTGEKVFLECVQDMDHENMFWYRQDPGLGLRLIYFSYDVKMKEKGDIPEGYSVSREKKERFSLILESASTNQTSMYLCASSFRGGKSDTEAFFGQGTRLTVV.

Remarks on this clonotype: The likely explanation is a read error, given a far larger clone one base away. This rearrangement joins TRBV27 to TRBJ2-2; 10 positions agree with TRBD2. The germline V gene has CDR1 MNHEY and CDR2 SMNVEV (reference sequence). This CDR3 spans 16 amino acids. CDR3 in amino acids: CPSSLGLARRTGELFF. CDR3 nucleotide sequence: TGTCCCAGCAGTTTGGGACTAGCGCGTCGCACCGGGGAGCTGTTTTTT.

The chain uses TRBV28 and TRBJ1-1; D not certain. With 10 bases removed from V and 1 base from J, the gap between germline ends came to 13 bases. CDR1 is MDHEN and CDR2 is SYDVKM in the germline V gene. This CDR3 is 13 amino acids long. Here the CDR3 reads CATYQKRNTEAFF. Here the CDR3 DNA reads TGTGCCACCTATCAGAAAAGGAACACTGAAGCTTTCTTT.

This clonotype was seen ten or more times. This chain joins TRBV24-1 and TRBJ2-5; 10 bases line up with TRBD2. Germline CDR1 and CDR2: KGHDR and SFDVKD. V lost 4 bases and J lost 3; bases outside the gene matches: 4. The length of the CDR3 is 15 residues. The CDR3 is CATSEPLAGEETQYF. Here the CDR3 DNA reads TGTGCCACCAGTGAGCCTCTAGCGGGAGAAGAGACCCAGTACTTC.

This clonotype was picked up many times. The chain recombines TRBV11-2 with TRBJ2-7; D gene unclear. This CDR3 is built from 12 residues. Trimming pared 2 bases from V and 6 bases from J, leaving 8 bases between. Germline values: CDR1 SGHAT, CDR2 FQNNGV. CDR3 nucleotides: TGTGCCAGCAGCTTACCGACATTCGAGCAGTACTTC. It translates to CASSLPTFEQYF.

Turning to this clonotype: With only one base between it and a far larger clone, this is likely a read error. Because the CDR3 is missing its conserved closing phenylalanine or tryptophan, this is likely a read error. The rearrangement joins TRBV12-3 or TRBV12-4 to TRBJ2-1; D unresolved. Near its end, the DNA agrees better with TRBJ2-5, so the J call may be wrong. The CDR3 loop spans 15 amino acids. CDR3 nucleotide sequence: TGTGCCAGCAGTGAAAGTTACGGAAACAAAGAGACCCAGTACGTC. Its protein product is CASSESYGNKETQYV.

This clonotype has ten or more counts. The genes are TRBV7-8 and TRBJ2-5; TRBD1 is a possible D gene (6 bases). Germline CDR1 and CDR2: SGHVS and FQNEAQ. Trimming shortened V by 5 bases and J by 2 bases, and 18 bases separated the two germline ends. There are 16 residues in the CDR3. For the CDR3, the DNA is TGTGCCAGCAGCCTCTTCACCGGGACACAACAAGAGACCCAGTACTTC. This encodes CASSLFTGTQQETQYF.